The present T cell receptor beta chain was sequenced within a study of blood T cells in healthy people across ages. This CDR3 spans 14 amino acids. Per the germline V gene, CDR1 is SEHNR and CDR2 is FQNEAQ (reference sequence). J gave up 4 bases and V 10 bases, and 11 bases lay outside the gene matches. Sample-barcoded 5' priming and a J-beta primer mix drove a second PCR of roughly 7 to 11 cycles. TCRdb re-called the 5' RACE reads through MiXCR, storing one row per CDR3 protein. This sample carries 1.5 million to 2 million distinct CDR3 sequences, 28% of them seen once, and the ten largest clones take 6.5% to 8.5%.

The chain combines TRBV7-9 with TRBJ2-3; 7 bases agree with TRBD1. This TCR was sampled from a woman between 25 and 40 years old in good health. The sequenced sample was blood. The chain's CDR3 is CAIENRQGSDTQYF. The CDR3 coding sequence is TGTGCCATAGAAAACAGACAGGGATCAGATACGCAGTATTTT.